The present T cell receptor beta chain was sequenced within a study of T cell repertoires in cytomegalovirus infection. MiXCR was run by TCRdb on the reads, yielding one entry per CDR3 protein. The sample yields hundreds of thousands of distinct CDR3 sequences, about 24% seen once. Many counts were recorded for this clonotype. The material sequenced was CD8+ T cells from PBMCs. The TCR comes from a human donor in good health (CMV status not recorded). Some clones in this sample may be carry-over from other donors' samples.

Here the CDR3 reads CATRPGQGGNQPQHF. Written as DNA, the CDR3 is TGTGCCACCAGACCGGGACAGGGTGGCAATCAGCCCCAGCATTTT. V is TRBV24-1 and J is TRBJ1-5; TRBD1 matches 9 bases. The germline CDR1 and CDR2 sequences are KGHDR and SFDVKD. CDR3 size: 15 residues. The junction had 5 bases not matched to a gene; V was cut back by 7 bases and J by 2 bases.